This entry lists 27 T cell receptor beta chains sequenced from one sample in a study of CD8 T cells in Susac syndrome. It was with random hexamers that 0.5 to 1 ug RNA was reverse transcribed. TCRdb reprocessed the immunoSEQ multiplex PCR reads with MiXCR, giving one entry per CDR3 protein. The profile shows tens of thousands of distinct CDR3 sequences, about 95% of them singletons. Sequencing used CD8+ T cells from PBMCs. These receptors were collected from a human donor with Susac syndrome.

The chain has TRBV20-1 and TRBJ2-2; D call uncertain. CDR3 length: 17 amino acids. The V end lost 0 bases, the J end lost 0 bases, and 14 bases lay between the germline ends. The germline gives CDR1 DFQATT, CDR2 SNEGSKA (reference sequence). Written as DNA, the CDR3 is TGCAGTGCTAGAGATAAGGAAAGGACCACGAACACCGGGGAGCTGTTTTTT. Residues: CSARDKERTTNTGELFF.

This clonotype came up once. V and J are TRBV6-6 and TRBJ2-5; D perhaps matches TRBD2 (5 bases). The CDR3 consists of 14 residues. CDR1 and CDR2 (germline): MNHNY, SVGAGI (reference sequence). V lost 5 bases and J lost 5, with 15 bases in between. In DNA, the CDR3 is TGTGCCAGCAGTCTACTAGACTCTTGGGAGACCCAGTACTTC. It translates to CASSLLDSWETQYF.

The chain uses TRBV19 and TRBJ2-1; unclear D gene. CDR3 size: 13 residues. V was trimmed by 5 bases and J by 6 bases, leaving 11 bases between them. The V gene's germline CDR1 is LNHDA and CDR2 SQIVND (reference sequence). The CDR3 region has the DNA TGTGCCAGTAGTGACCGGGCTGCCAATGAGCAGTTCTTC. This encodes CASSDRAANEQFF.

The rearrangement uses TRBV5-1 and TRBJ2-2; 10 positions agree with TRBD1. CDR3 length: 17 amino acids. V lost 3 bases and J lost 4; bases outside the gene matches: 9. The germline CDR1 and CDR2 sequences are SGHRS and YFSETQ. For the CDR3, the DNA is TGCGCCAGCAGCTGGACCCCGGGACAGGGGAGCACCGGGGAGCTGTTTTTT. It specifies CASSWTPGQGSTGELFF.

CDR3 coding DNA: TGCAGTGCATACACAGCCAATGGCTACACCTTC. As protein: CSAYTANGYTF. This chain links TRBV20-1 with TRBJ1-2; D gene uncertain. CDR1 is DFQATT and CDR2 is SNEGSKA in the germline V gene (reference sequence). This CDR3 spans 11 amino acids. V lost 6 bases and J 6 bases, leaving 11 bases between the germline ends.

This rearrangement joins TRBV18 to TRBJ2-3, with 11 bases lining up with TRBD2. Looked up from germline, CDR1 is KGHSH and CDR2 is LQKENI. The CDR3 has 16 amino acids. V trimming: 6 bases; J trimming: 3 bases; junction bases outside the gene matches: 8. The CDR3 DNA sequence: TGTGCCAGCTCGCCAACTAGCGGGAGTATGACAGATACGCAGTATTTT. This encodes CASSPTSGSMTDTQYF.

The chain combines TRBV12-3 or TRBV12-4 with TRBJ2-7; D is perhaps TRBD1 (6 bases). CDR3 size: 12 residues. V gave up 5 bases and J gave up 6 bases, with 11 bases separating them. The CDR3 DNA sequence: TGTGCCAGCAGTACAACAGGGAGCGAGCAGTACGTC. Translated, it gives CASSTTGSEQYV.

This rearrangement joins TRBV7-2 to TRBJ2-2, with D maybe TRBD1 (6 bases). Trimming pared 7 bases from V and 7 bases from J, leaving 19 bases between. CDR1 is SGHTA, CDR2 FQGNSA, per germline. This CDR3 is built from 15 residues. This CDR3 is CASTAQGDGYGELFF. The CDR3 DNA reads TGTGCCAGCACTGCACAGGGAGATGGTTACGGGGAGCTGTTTTTT.

The gene calls are TRBV14 and TRBJ2-7; D is ambiguous. Germline loops: CDR1 SGHDN, CDR2 FVKESK. CDR3 length equals 13 residues. Trimming removed 1 base at V and 4 bases at J, with 8 bases between. CDR3: CASSQGMGYEQYV. The CDR3 coding sequence is TGTGCCAGCAGCCAAGGGATGGGATACGAGCAGTACGTC.

The V and J genes are TRBV7-8 and TRBJ2-7; D gene uncertain. The CDR3 runs to 12 residues. Trimming took off 5 bases at V and 6 bases at J, with 11 bases between the two ends. Germline CDR1 and CDR2: SGHVS and FQNEAQ. The CDR3 DNA follows: TGTGCCAGCAGCCCCAATGGGCTCGAGCAGTACTTC. It specifies CASSPNGLEQYF.

The rearrangement links TRBV20-1 to TRBJ1-5, with D perhaps TRBD1 (5 bases). This CDR3 contains 15 residues. V was clipped by 0 bases and J by 3 bases, with 12 bases between them. Looked up from germline, CDR1 is DFQATT and CDR2 is SNEGSKA (reference sequence). CDR3 loop: CSARDPDSHNQPQHF. The DNA for the CDR3 is TGCAGTGCTAGAGACCCAGACAGCCACAATCAGCCCCAGCATTTT.

The rearrangement joins TRBV9 to TRBJ1-6; the match to TRBD1 covers 8 bases. The V segment lost 4 bases and the J segment 7 bases; nucleotides outside the gene matches: 4. This CDR3 has 14 residues. Germline V lookup: CDR1 SGDLS, CDR2 YYNGEE. CDR3 sequence (DNA): TGTGCCAGCAGCACAGACAGGGGCAATTCACCCCTCCACTTT. Translating gives CASSTDRGNSPLHF.

This chain connects TRBV7-9 to TRBJ2-1; 7 bases are a match to TRBD1. The CDR3 totals 15 residues. The germline gives CDR1 SEHNR, CDR2 FQNEAQ (reference sequence). V gave up 8 bases and J gave up 6 bases; unmatched junction bases: 13. The CDR3 sequence is CASSFSEQGVNEQFF. In DNA form, the CDR3 reads TGTGCCAGCTCCTTCTCGGAGCAGGGGGTCAATGAGCAGTTCTTC.

V usage is TRBV25-1 and J usage is TRBJ2-1; D is possibly TRBD2 (6 bases). This CDR3 is 16 amino acids long. V was shortened by 5 bases and J by 3 bases, with 17 bases between the two germline ends. Germline V gene lookup returns CDR1 MGHDK and CDR2 SYGVNS. The CDR3 DNA reads as TGTGCCAGCAGTCACCGGGACTCGGTAATCTACAATGAGCAGTTCTTC. It is translated as CASSHRDSVIYNEQFF.

The genes are TRBV6-1 and TRBJ2-3; TRBD1 is a possible D gene (5 bases). The germline V and J ends were trimmed by 2 bases and 0 bases, with 12 bases remaining between them. The length of the CDR3 is 16 residues. The germline CDR1 and CDR2 sequences are MNHNS and SASEGT. The CDR3 region is CASSEPGIRSTDTQYF. DNA of the CDR3: TGTGCCAGCAGTGAACCAGGGATACGTAGCACAGATACGCAGTATTTT.

The chain joins TRBV18 to TRBJ2-1; 7 bases line up with TRBD1. The CDR3 is 13 amino acids. The J segment lost 12 bases and the V segment lost 0 bases, leaving 5 bases of the junction unmatched. Germline-derived CDR1 and CDR2 are KGHSH and LQKENI. In DNA, the CDR3 is TGTGCCAGCTCACCACCTAGGGGGACAGTGCAGTTCTTC. This codes for CASSPPRGTVQFF.

V and J are TRBV20-1 and TRBJ1-5, with 7 bases aligning to TRBD1. V shed 1 base and J 5 bases; nucleotides not matched to a gene: 5. CDR3 length equals 14 residues. Germline lookup yields CDR1 DFQATT and CDR2 SNEGSKA (reference sequence). CDR3: CSARGDREYQPQHF. CDR3 coding DNA: TGCAGTGCTAGAGGCGACAGGGAATATCAGCCCCAGCATTTT.

CDR3 sequence (DNA): TGCAGCGTTGAAGATCGTAATGACGTGAACTATGGCTACACCTTC. It codes for CSVEDRNDVNYGYTF. V and J are TRBV29-1 and TRBJ1-2; D gene ambiguous. Per germline, CDR1 SQVTM and CDR2 ANQGSEA. The CDR3 contains 15 residues. Trimming removed 0 bases from V and 2 bases from J, with 13 bases in between.

This rearrangement joins TRBV9 to TRBJ2-2; tentatively, D is TRBD1 (5 bases). Germline assignment: CDR1 SGDLS and CDR2 YYNGEE. The CDR3 consists of 17 residues. The V end lost 1 base, the J end lost 2 bases, and 15 bases lay between the germline ends. CDR3 residues: CASSVRTAGPNTGELFF. The CDR3 DNA follows: TGTGCCAGCAGCGTAAGGACCGCAGGGCCTAACACCGGGGAGCTGTTTTTT. The variable domain in full, with the rest retrieved from reference TRBV9 and TRBJ2-2, is DSGVTQTPKHLITATGQRVTLRCSPRSGDLSVYWYQQSLDQGLQFLIQYYNGEERAKGNILERFSAQQFPDLHSELNLSSLELGDSALYFCASSVRTAGPNTGELFFGEGSRLTVL.

This clonotype has only one observation. V gene TRBV7-3 combines with J gene TRBJ2-5, with TRBD1 matching 9 bases. In germline, CDR1 is SGHTA, CDR2 FQGTGA. This CDR3 is built from 16 residues. Unmatched junction bases numbered 8, after V lost 1 base and J lost 5 bases. DNA for the CDR3: TGTGCCAGCAGCTTAAGGGGACAGGGAAGCTGGGAGACCCAGTACTTC. This sequence encodes CASSLRGQGSWETQYF.

V is TRBV27 and J is TRBJ1-6; TRBD1 matches at 7 bases. The CDR3 covers 16 residues. Germline-derived CDR1 and CDR2 are MNHEY and SMNVEV (reference sequence). With 3 bases clipped from V and 8 bases from J, the junction kept 10 bases outside the gene matches. The CDR3 is CASSLLGATGDSPLHF. The DNA for the CDR3 is TGTGCCAGCAGTTTGCTAGGGGCAACAGGGGATTCACCCCTCCACTTT.

The rearrangement joins TRBV30 to TRBJ1-1, with D unresolved. This CDR3 has 13 residues. Trimming removed 0 bases from V and 1 base from J, with 6 bases in between. Germline CDR1 and CDR2: GTSNPN and SVGIG (reference sequence). DNA of the CDR3: TGTGCCTGGAGTGTGAGCGCGAACACTGAAGCTTTCTTT. Its translation is CAWSVSANTEAFF.

This chain uses TRBV3-1 with TRBJ1-2, with TRBD1 identical over 9 bases. Germline assignment: CDR1 LGHDT and CDR2 YNNKEL (reference sequence). V was clipped by 0 bases and J by 3 bases; unmatched bases: 11. CDR3 length: 18 amino acids. The CDR3 protein is CASSQDPPYRDRDYGYTF. CDR3 nucleotide sequence: TGTGCCAGCAGCCAAGATCCCCCTTATCGGGACAGGGACTATGGCTACACCTTC.

The chain couples TRBV20-1 to TRBJ2-7; 9 nucleotides agree with TRBD1. This CDR3 has 13 amino acids. The germline V gene has CDR1 DFQATT and CDR2 SNEGSKA (reference sequence). Trimming cost V 6 bases and J 6 bases; bases outside gene matches: 9. The CDR3: CSAVTGGRGEQYF. In DNA form, the CDR3 reads TGCAGTGCCGTGACAGGGGGACGTGGCGAGCAGTACTTC.

This chain joins TRBV9 and TRBJ2-3, with TRBD2 matching over 8 bases. CDR3 length: 15 residues. CDR1 is SGDLS, CDR2 YYNGEE, per germline. The trim removed 3 bases at V and 4 bases at J, leaving 7 bases unmatched. This chain's CDR3 is CASSARAGAADTQYF. The CDR3 bases are TGTGCCAGCAGCGCTCGAGCGGGAGCGGCAGATACGCAGTATTTT.

This sequence joins TRBV15 and TRBJ1-1; the D is unclear. The CDR3 has 12 residues. The ends were cut back, 3 bases at V and 4 bases at J, with 6 bases in the middle. Germline CDR1 LNHNV, CDR2 YYDKDF (reference sequence). The CDR3 region is CATSSPSTEAFF. CDR3 nucleotide sequence: TGTGCCACCAGCAGTCCCTCCACTGAAGCTTTCTTT.

The rearrangement links TRBV7-3 to TRBJ2-1; D tentatively fits TRBD1 or TRBD2 (6 bases each). The CDR3 has 18 amino acids. Germline CDR1 reads SGHTA; CDR2 reads FQGTGA. Trimming stripped 1 base from V and 4 bases from J, with 20 bases between. CDR3 nucleotides: TGTGCCAGCAGCTTAATGGGGAGCGTCGGAGGGGGGTACAATGAGCAGTTCTTC. Protein product: CASSLMGSVGGGYNEQFF.